This T cell receptor beta chain derives from a study of shared clonotypes between healthy human individuals. Study details: Used for every donor were three CD4 naive, three CD4 memory, two CD8 naive and one CD8 memory plate. Study outcomes and limitations: Non-shared clonotypes had lower generation probabilities than clonotypes shared by all four sorted-subset donors. Rarefaction curves obtained for sorted subsets showed sequencing incomplete despite large depth.

To note about this clone: What it binds is not known.

This CDR3 is built from 12 residues. Germline-derived CDR1 and CDR2 are MNHNY and SVGAGI (reference sequence). V lost 6 bases and J 3 bases, leaving 8 bases between the germline ends. Clones were sequenced by immunoSEQ multiplex PCR, and TCRdb holds only the in-frame ones, with some missing. The sample includes roughly 650,000 clones, around 97% of them seen just once. Sample: naive CD4+ T cells sorted from blood. Subset in this sample: CD45RA+ positively selected. V and J are TRBV6-6 and TRBJ1-1; no firm D call. This TCR came from a young woman in good health. CDR3 DNA: TGTGCCAGCAGGACTCAGGACACTGAAGCTTTCTTT. Its translation: CASRTQDTEAFF.